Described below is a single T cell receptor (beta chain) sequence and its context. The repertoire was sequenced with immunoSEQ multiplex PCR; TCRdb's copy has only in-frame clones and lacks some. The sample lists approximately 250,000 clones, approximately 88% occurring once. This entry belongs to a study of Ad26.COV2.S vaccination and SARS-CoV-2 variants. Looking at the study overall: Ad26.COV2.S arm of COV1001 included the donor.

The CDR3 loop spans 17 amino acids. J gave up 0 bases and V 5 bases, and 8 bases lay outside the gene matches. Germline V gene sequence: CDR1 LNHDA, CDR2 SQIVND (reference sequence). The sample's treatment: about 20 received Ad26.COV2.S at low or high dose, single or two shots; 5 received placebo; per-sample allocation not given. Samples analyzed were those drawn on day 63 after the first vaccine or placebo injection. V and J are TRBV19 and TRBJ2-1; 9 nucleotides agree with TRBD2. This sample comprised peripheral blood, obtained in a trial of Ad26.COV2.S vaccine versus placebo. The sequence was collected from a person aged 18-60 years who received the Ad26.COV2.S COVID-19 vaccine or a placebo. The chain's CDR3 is CASSVKGLASSYNEQFF. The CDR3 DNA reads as TGTGCCAGTAGTGTAAAGGGACTAGCCAGCTCCTACAATGAGCAGTTCTTC.